The entry below describes one T cell receptor beta chain. Its antigen is as yet unknown. In the same sample, other DNA sequences code for this CDR3. The data derive from a study of T cell responses to AZD1222 COVID-19 vaccine. The repertoire was sequenced with immunoSEQ multiplex PCR; TCRdb's copy has only in-frame clones and lacks some. The table has under 150,000 clones, 92% seen once. General study points: Of the AZD1222 recipients, only six were seropositive at baseline.

Between the trimmed V and J ends, which lost 2 bases and 4 bases, there was a span of 6 bases. The germline gives CDR1 MNHEY, CDR2 SMNVEV (reference sequence). The CDR3 totals 12 residues. This TCR derives from an adult in good health. The input for sequencing was peripheral blood, taken on day 0 of AZD1222 vaccination. V usage is TRBV27 and J usage is TRBJ2-7; D is undetermined. CDR3 DNA sequence: TGTGCCAGCAGTTTAGGTGGTTACGAGCAGTACTTC. This sequence encodes CASSLGGYEQYF.